The source of this T cell receptor beta chain is a study of cytomegalovirus exposure and HLA in healthy donors. In the PCR, 60 Vbeta and 13 Jbeta primers were used. The method was immunoSEQ multiplex PCR; TCRdb's version includes in-frame clones alone and lacks a portion of them. Here the sample spans around 190,000 clones, 85% being singletons. This clone was counted between two and nine times. Other nucleotide sequences in the sample specify the same CDR3. CDR1 is SSHAT and CDR2 is FNYEAQ in the germline V gene (reference sequence). This CDR3 is 17 amino acids long. Losses at the gene ends were 1 base for V and 5 bases for J; bases not matched to a gene: 7.

The chain links TRBV7-7 to TRBJ2-5; 13 bases are shared with TRBD2. The sample taken for sequencing was PBMCs. The TCR sequence derives from a woman in her forties or fifties in good health and CMV-seronegative. CDR3 protein: CASSLGGLAGVGETQYF. In DNA, the CDR3 is TGTGCCAGCAGCTTAGGTGGACTAGCGGGAGTTGGGGAGACCCAGTACTTC.